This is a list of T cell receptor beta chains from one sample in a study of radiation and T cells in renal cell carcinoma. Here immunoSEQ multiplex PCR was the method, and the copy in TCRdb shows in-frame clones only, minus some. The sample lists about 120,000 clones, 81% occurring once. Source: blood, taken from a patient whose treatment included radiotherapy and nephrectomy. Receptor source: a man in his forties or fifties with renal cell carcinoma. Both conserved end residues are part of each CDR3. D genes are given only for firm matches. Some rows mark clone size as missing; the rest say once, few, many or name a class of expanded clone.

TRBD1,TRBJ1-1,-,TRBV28,TGTGCCAGCAGTGACAGGGGCCTGAACACTGAAGCTTTCTTT,CASSDRGLNTEAFF
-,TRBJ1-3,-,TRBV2,TGTGCCAGCAGTATCGATGGTTCTGGAAACACCATATATTTT,CASSIDGSGNTIYF
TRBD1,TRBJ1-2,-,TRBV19,TGTGCCAGTAGTCCGGACAGGTACTATGGCTACACCTTC,CASSPDRYYGYTF
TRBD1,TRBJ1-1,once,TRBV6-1,TGTGCCAGCCAACGACAGGGGGACACTGAAGCTTTCTTT,CASQRQGDTEAFF
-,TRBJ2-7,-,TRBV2,TGTGCCAGCAGGGGGGAGCACGAGCAGTACTTC,CASRGEHEQYF
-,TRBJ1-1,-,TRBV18,TGTGCCAGCTCCCCAGTACGGGGCGCGGACACTGAAGCTTTCTTT,CASSPVRGADTEAFF
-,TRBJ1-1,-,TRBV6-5,TGTGCCAGCAGTCGAGAACAGTTCATGAACACTGAAGCTTTCTTT,CASSREQFMNTEAFF
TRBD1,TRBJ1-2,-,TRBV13,TGTGCCAGCAGAAGTAGGGGGCAGGGCTACACCTTC,CASRSRGQGYTF
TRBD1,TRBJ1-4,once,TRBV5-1,TGCGCCAGCAGTCCACAGGGGATGAGCGAAAAACTGTTTTTT,CASSPQGMSEKLFF
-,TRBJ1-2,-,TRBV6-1,TGTGCCAGCAGTGAAGTCTTTGTTAACTATGGCTACACCTTC,CASSEVFVNYGYTF
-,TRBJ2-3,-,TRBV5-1,TGCGCCAGCAGCTTGGGACAGAAGAGCACAGATACGCAGTATTTT,CASSLGQKSTDTQYF
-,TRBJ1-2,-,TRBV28,TGTGCCAGCAGTGTTGGGGCAGGGAGGAATGGCTACACCTTC,CASSVGAGRNGYTF
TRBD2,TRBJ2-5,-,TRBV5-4,TGTGCCAGCAGCTTGGAGGTAGCGGGAAAGACCCAGTACTTC,CASSLEVAGKTQYF
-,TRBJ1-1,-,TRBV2,TGTGCCAGCAGTCCGGGGGGTACTGAAGCTTTCTTT,CASSPGGTEAFF
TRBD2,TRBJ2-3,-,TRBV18,TGTGCCAGCTCACCGTTCCAGCGGGGGGCTACTAGCACAGATACGCAGTATTTT,CASSPFQRGATSTDTQYF
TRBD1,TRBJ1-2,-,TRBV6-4,TGTGCCAGCAGTGAAGGACAGGGGTTAAACTATGGCTACACCTTC,CASSEGQGLNYGYTF
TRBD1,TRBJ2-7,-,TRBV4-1,TGCGCCAGCAGCCAAGGGGGTGAGGCGGACAGGTACGAGCAGTACTTC,CASSQGGEADRYEQYF
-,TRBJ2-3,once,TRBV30,TGTGCCTGGAGCGGGGGGCACACAGATACGCAGTATTTT,CAWSGGHTDTQYF
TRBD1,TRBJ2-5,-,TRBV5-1,TGCGCCAGCAGCTCCAGGGGGCTGGTGGTTGAAGAGACCCAGTACTTC,CASSSRGLVVEETQYF
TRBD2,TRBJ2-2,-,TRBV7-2,TGTGCCAGCAGCTTAGTAGCGGGTCCCGGGGAGCTGTTTTTT,CASSLVAGPGELFF
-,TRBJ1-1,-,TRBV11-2,TGTGCCAGCAGCTCCCAACGCGACACTGAAGCTTTCTTT,CASSSQRDTEAFF
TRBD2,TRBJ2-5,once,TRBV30,TGTGCCTGGAGTGTCGCGGGAGCCGAGACCCAGTACTTC,CAWSVAGAETQYF
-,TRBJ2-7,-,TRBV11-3,TGTGCCAGCAGCTTAGGGCCCGATACCTACGAGCAGTACTTC,CASSLGPDTYEQYF
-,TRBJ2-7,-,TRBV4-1,TGCGCCAGCAGCCAAGAGGTATCGGCGGGACGGGGCGAGCAGTACTTC,CASSQEVSAGRGEQYF
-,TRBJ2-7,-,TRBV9,TGTGCCAGCAGCCATAAGGGGGTCTTC,CASSHKGVF
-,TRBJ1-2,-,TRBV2,TGTGCCAGCAGAGGGGAGGGTGGCTACACCTTC,CASRGEGGYTF
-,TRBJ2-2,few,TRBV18,TGTGCCAGCTCACCTCGCATGGGTGCATCGAACACCGGGGAGCTGTTTTTT,CASSPRMGASNTGELFF
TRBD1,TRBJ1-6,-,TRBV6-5,TGTGCCAGCAGTCCCCAGGACAGGGGTAATTCACCCCTCCACTTT,CASSPQDRGNSPLHF
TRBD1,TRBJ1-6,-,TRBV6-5,TGTGCCAGCAGTTACCTACAGGGGTACTATAATTCACCCCTCCACTTT,CASSYLQGYYNSPLHF
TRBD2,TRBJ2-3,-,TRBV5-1,TGCGCCAGCAGCTTGGGACTAGCGGGACAAGATACGCAGTATTTT,CASSLGLAGQDTQYF
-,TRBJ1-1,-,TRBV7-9,TGTGCCAGCAGCCTAGGGGAGGGGAGCACTGAAGCTTTCTTT,CASSLGEGSTEAFF
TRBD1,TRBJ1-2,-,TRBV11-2,TGTGCCAGCAGCTTAGTGGCAGGGGGGTCTGGCTACACCTTC,CASSLVAGGSGYTF
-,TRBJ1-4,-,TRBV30,TGTGCTACGGGGGGTCCCGGCAATGAAAAACTGTTTTTT,CATGGPGNEKLFF
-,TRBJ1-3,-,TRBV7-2,TGTGCCAGCAGCTGGTCCGGACAGTTCTCTGGAAACACCATATATTTT,CASSWSGQFSGNTIYF
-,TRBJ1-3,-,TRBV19,TGTGCCAGTAGTATCTCTCTCAACTCTGGAAACACCATATATTTT,CASSISLNSGNTIYF
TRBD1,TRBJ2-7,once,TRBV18,TGTGCCAGCCAGGGACAGGGCACCTACGAGCAGTACTTC,CASQGQGTYEQYF
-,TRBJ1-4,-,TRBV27,TGTGCCAGCAGTTTATACGCGGGTGAAAAACTGTTTTTT,CASSLYAGEKLFF
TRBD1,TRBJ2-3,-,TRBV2,TGTGCCAGCAGTTTTACTGCAGGGGGAAGTGGTACGCAGTATTTT,CASSFTAGGSGTQYF
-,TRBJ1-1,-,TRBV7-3,TGTGCCAGCAGCTTAGAGGGTCGCACTGAAGCTTTCTTT,CASSLEGRTEAFF
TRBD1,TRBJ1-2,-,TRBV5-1,TGCGCCAGCAGCCCGGGACAGATTAACTATGGCTACACCTTC,CASSPGQINYGYTF
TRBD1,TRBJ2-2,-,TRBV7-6,TGTGCCAGCAGCTTGGGACAGATCACCGGGGAGCTGTTTTTT,CASSLGQITGELFF
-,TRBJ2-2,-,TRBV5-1,TGCGCCAGCAGAGGGTCGGGCCTAAACACCGGGGAGCTGTTTTTT,CASRGSGLNTGELFF
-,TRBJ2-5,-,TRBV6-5,TGTGCCAGCATGAGGGACCAAATACAAGAGACCCAGTACTTC,CASMRDQIQETQYF
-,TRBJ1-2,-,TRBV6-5,TGTGCCAGCCGGGACATTTTTAACTATGGCTACACCTTC,CASRDIFNYGYTF
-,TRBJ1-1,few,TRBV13,TGTGCCAGCAGCCGGGGAGTCACTGAAGCTTTCTTT,CASSRGVTEAFF
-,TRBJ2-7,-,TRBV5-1,TGCGCCAGCAGCTTGGATTTGGCGGGAAACAACGAGCAGTACTTC,CASSLDLAGNNEQYF
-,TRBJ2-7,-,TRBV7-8,TGTGCCAGCAGCCTACCCGGAGTTTGGGAGCAGTACTTC,CASSLPGVWEQYF
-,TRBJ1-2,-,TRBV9,TGTGCCAGCAGCGACAGGGACGACTATGGCTACACCTTC,CASSDRDDYGYTF
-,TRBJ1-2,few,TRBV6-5,TGTGCCAGCAGTTACTTGGGCGGTGGCTACACCTTC,CASSYLGGGYTF
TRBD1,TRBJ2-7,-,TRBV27,TGTGCCAGCAGCCTTTCGGGACAGGGTGCCTACGAGCAGTACTTC,CASSLSGQGAYEQYF
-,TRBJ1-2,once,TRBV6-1,TGTGCCAGCAGTCCCCTCTGGGGCGGGTACTATGGCTACACCTTC,CASSPLWGGYYGYTF
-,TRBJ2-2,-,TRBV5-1,TGCGCCAGCAGCTTGGCTTCTAGCCTGGGCGGGGAGCTGTTTTTT,CASSLASSLGGELFF